These 8 T cell receptor beta chains were sequenced from one sample in a study of T cell responses to AZD1222 COVID-19 vaccine. Clones were read by immunoSEQ multiplex PCR, and TCRdb kept only the in-frame ones, dropping some. The sample includes over 100,000 clones, approximately 91% seen only once; the top ten take 6.3%. Here the sequenced sample was peripheral blood, taken on day 0 of AZD1222 vaccination. The receptors come from an adult in good health.

V is TRBV5-6 and J is TRBJ1-1; unclear D gene. The CDR3 contains 15 residues. The V end was cut by 0 bases, the J end by 4 bases, with 13 bases between. The V gene's germline CDR1 is SGHDT and CDR2 YYEEEE. CDR3 sequence reads: CASSLGWNIFTEAFF. The CDR3 region has the DNA TGTGCCAGCAGCTTGGGGTGGAACATATTCACTGAAGCTTTCTTT.

V and J are TRBV30 and TRBJ1-4; D is possibly TRBD1 (6 bases). The CDR3 loop spans 15 amino acids. V was pared by 0 bases and J by 3 bases, with 11 bases between. CDR1 is GTSNPN, CDR2 SVGIG, per germline (reference sequence). The CDR3 region has the DNA TGTGCCTGGAGTGTACTGGGGGGCTCTAATGAAAAACTGTTTTTT. Translated, it gives CAWSVLGGSNEKLFF.

V is TRBV7-2 and J is TRBJ2-2, with unresolved D. The V gene's germline CDR1 is SGHTA and CDR2 FQGNSA. The CDR3 length is 14 residues. Trimming shortened V by 7 bases and J by 5 bases, and 14 bases separated the two germline ends. The CDR3 DNA is TGTGCCAGCACCCCCCTGATAACGACCGGGGAGCTGTTTTTT. Protein sequence: CASTPLITTGELFF.

This clone is termed medium-sized. The genes are TRBV5-4 and TRBJ1-1; D gene unclear. V gave up 0 bases and J gave up 7 bases, with 4 bases separating them. This CDR3 is 11 amino acids long. Germline V gene data show CDR1 as SGHNT and CDR2 as YYREEE (reference sequence). The CDR3 DNA sequence: TGTGCCAGCAGCTTGGGATTTGAAGCTTTCTTT. It yields the protein CASSLGFEAFF. The whole variable domain, filled in from reference TRBV5-4 and TRBJ1-1, reads ETGVTQSPTHLIKTRGQQVTLRCSSQSGHNTVSWYQQALGQGPQFIFQYYREEENGRGNFPPRFSGLQFPNYSSELNVNALELDDSALYLCASSLGFEAFFGQGTRLTVV.

A word on this clone: This sample includes further DNA sequences coding for the same CDR3. The V gene is TRBV29-1, the J gene TRBJ2-3, with D possibly being TRBD1 or TRBD2 (5 bases each). V lost 1 base and J lost 4, with 12 bases in between. CDR3 length equals 14 residues. Germline V gives CDR1 SQVTM, CDR2 ANQGSEA. CDR3 DNA: TGCAGCGTTGAAGGCGGTAGGGGAGCAGATACGCAGTATTTT. Its translation: CSVEGGRGADTQYF.

J is TRBJ1-1 and V is TRBV11-2, with TRBD1 as a possible D gene (6 bases). With 1 base removed from V and 5 bases from J, the gap between germline ends came to 23 bases. CDR1 SGHAT and CDR2 FQNNGV come from the germline V gene. The CDR3 has 18 residues. Here the CDR3 reads CASSLAVRGGAPGTEAFF. CDR3 DNA sequence: TGTGCCAGCAGCTTAGCGGTGCGTGGGGGGGCCCCGGGGACTGAAGCTTTCTTT.

This chain links TRBV9 with TRBJ1-4; 9 bases map to TRBD1. This CDR3 has 15 residues. The germline CDR1 and CDR2 sequences are SGDLS and YYNGEE. V lost 4 bases to trimming and J lost 8 bases; unmatched junction nucleotides: 9. The CDR3: CASSSPGTGNEKLFF. CDR3 sequence (DNA): TGTGCCAGCAGCTCCCCCGGGACAGGGAACGAAAAACTGTTTTTT.

The J gene is TRBJ1-2, the V gene TRBV6-6, with D uncertain. CDR3 length: 14 residues. V was cut by 2 bases and J by 8 bases, with 15 bases left in between. Germline V gene lookup returns CDR1 MNHNY and CDR2 SVGAGI (reference sequence). CDR3 amino acids: CASSYDGSGGGYTF. CDR3 coding DNA: TGTGCCAGCAGTTACGACGGATCCGGCGGAGGCTACACCTTC.